This T cell receptor beta chain was found in a study of CD8 T cells in ankylosing spondylitis. Study-wide results and limits: Made up of about eight highly homologous variants, a TCR beta motif appeared characteristic of ankylosing spondylitis blood.

This clonotype was detected ten times or more. What it binds is unknown. TCRdb fed the 5' RACE reads into MiXCR, producing one record per CDR3 protein. The sample has a few hundred thousand distinct CDR3 sequences, just under 7.5% seen once. Germline CDR1 and CDR2: SGHDT and YYEEEE. Trimming stripped 5 bases from V and 5 bases from J, with 20 bases between. The length of the CDR3 is 15 residues. This chain uses TRBV5-6 with TRBJ2-7; D is unclear. The receptor comes from a male donor with ankylosing spondylitis. Sequencing was done on a sample of blood, either unsorted or a sorted T cell fraction (not recorded which). The CDR3 nucleotides are TGTGCCAGCAGTCTGAAACATACGGCGTTGCACGAGCAGTACTTC. Translating gives CASSLKHTALHEQYF.